Each of the 14 T cell receptor beta chains below was sequenced from the same sample in a study of T cells after posttransplantation cyclophosphamide. Clones were sequenced by immunoSEQ multiplex PCR, and TCRdb holds only the in-frame ones, with some missing. The sample lists around 6,900 clones; more than 60% were seen once. What was sequenced was memory CD4+ T cells sorted from blood. Receptors originate from a woman aged 50 to 60 in good health and a related stem cell transplant donor.

V usage is TRBV10-3 and J usage is TRBJ2-3, with a possible D match to TRBD2 (6 bases). The CDR3 length is 13 residues. CDR1 is ENHRY, CDR2 SYGVKD, per germline. V shed 11 bases and J shed 0 bases, with 12 bases lying between them. The CDR3 loop reads CAGGRGSTDTQYF. The CDR3 DNA reads as TGTGCCGGGGGACGGGGGAGCACAGATACGCAGTATTTT.

Comments on this clone: This sequence is one base from a far larger clone and is likely a read error. At the DNA level, this CDR3 is encoded by other sequences in the same sample as well. V is TRBV27 and J is TRBJ2-1; D possibly corresponds to TRBD1 (6 bases). This CDR3 is 16 amino acids long. Per germline, CDR1 MNHEY and CDR2 SMNVEV (reference sequence). V was trimmed by 4 bases and J by 6 bases, leaving 19 bases between them. CDR3 residues: CASSSPTGSGLNEQFF. The CDR3 region has the DNA TGTGCCAGCAGTTCGCCGACAGGTTCAGGCCTCAATGAGCAGTTCTTC.

The genes are TRBV9 and TRBJ2-5, with D possibly being TRBD1 (5 bases). Trimming removed 4 bases from V and 1 base from J, with 14 bases in between. The germline V gene has CDR1 SGDLS and CDR2 YYNGEE. The CDR3 covers 15 residues. CDR3 region: CASSPGDRFQETQYF. The CDR3 nucleotides read TGTGCCAGCAGCCCCGGAGACAGATTCCAAGAGACCCAGTACTTC.

The rearrangement joins TRBV27 to TRBJ2-5; weak D call: TRBD2 (5 bases). The germline V gene encodes CDR1 MNHEY and CDR2 SMNVEV (reference sequence). Trimming removed 0 bases at V and 5 bases at J, with 10 bases between. The CDR3 is made up of 14 amino acids. The CDR3 is CASSLSFSGETQYF. The CDR3, as DNA: TGTGCCAGCAGTTTATCGTTCTCGGGGGAGACCCAGTACTTC.

The chain uses TRBV4-1 and TRBJ2-7, with 8 bases that match TRBD1. Trimming took 0 bases from V and 3 from J; bases not matched to a gene: 7. Germline CDR1 reads MGHRA; CDR2 reads YSYEKL. The CDR3 is made up of 16 amino acids. CDR3 nucleotide sequence: TGCGCCAGCAGCCAAGAGGTGGGGACAGGTAACTACGAGCAGTACTTC. This gives the protein CASSQEVGTGNYEQYF.

This clone appeared once. The CDR3 nucleotides read TGCAGCGTTGTATTTGTGAGGGCGCGAGGAGCTTTCTTT. Translating it yields CSVVFVRARGAFF. The chain employs TRBV29-1 and TRBJ1-1; D is unclear. This CDR3 contains 13 residues. Germline CDR1 and CDR2: SQVTM and ANQGSEA. V shed 4 bases and J shed 10 bases, with 19 bases lying between them.

This clone was detected only a few times. The J gene is TRBJ2-3, the V gene TRBV25-1; D remains ambiguous. Germline V CDR1 and CDR2: MGHDK, SYGVNS. Trimming cost V 4 bases and J 9 bases, with 17 bases left between them. The CDR3 length is 14 residues. DNA of the CDR3: TGTGCCAGCAGTGTTCCCCGACCCCAGGCAACGCAGTATTTT. The encoded protein is CASSVPRPQATQYF.

The CDR3 reads CASTSFEREFAFF. The CDR3 DNA follows: TGTGCCAGCACTTCATTCGAGCGGGAGTTCGCTTTCTTT. The chain recombines TRBV28 with TRBJ1-1; D ambiguous. The V and J ends lost 7 bases and 11 bases respectively, with 20 bases between them. Germline CDR1 is MDHEN and CDR2 is SYDVKM. The CDR3 has 13 residues. The full variable domain, with the rest looked up from reference TRBV28 and TRBJ1-1, is DVKVTQSSRYLVKRTGEKVFLECVQDMDHENMFWYRQDPGLGLRLIYFSYDVKMKEKGDIPEGYSVSREKKERFSLILESASTNQTSMYLCASTSFEREFAFFGQGTRLTVV.

The CDR3 nucleotides read TGCAGCGGGCTAGACGCTAGAGAAGCTTTCTTT. This gives the protein CSGLDAREAFF. V and J are TRBV29-1 and TRBJ1-1; D unclear. Germline V lookup: CDR1 SQVTM, CDR2 ANQGSEA. The V and J ends lost 7 bases and 8 bases respectively, with 14 bases between them. The CDR3 loop spans 11 amino acids.

This chain connects TRBV10-2 to TRBJ2-7; 9 bases align to TRBD2. Per the germline V gene, CDR1 is WSHSY and CDR2 is SAAADI. Trimming removed 5 bases from V and 4 bases from J; junction bases left unmatched: 6. The CDR3 consists of 14 residues. CDR3 sequence (DNA): TGCGCCAGCAGTCCGGGACTAGCACCGTACGAGCAGTACTTC. Translation gives CASSPGLAPYEQYF.

This clone came up once. Here the CDR3 DNA reads TGTGCCAGCAGCCCGTGGGGACAAATCTACGAGCAGTACTTC. Protein product: CASSPWGQIYEQYF. V gene TRBV11-2 combines with J gene TRBJ2-7, with a tentative D call TRBD1 (6 bases). V dropped 5 bases and J dropped 3 bases, with 14 bases sitting between them. The germline gives CDR1 SGHAT, CDR2 FQNNGV. The CDR3 covers 14 residues.

V and J are TRBV13 and TRBJ2-3; 8 bases align to TRBD2. In germline, CDR1 is PRHDT, CDR2 FYEKMQ (reference sequence). The CDR3 has 17 amino acids. V shed 0 bases and J 0 bases; nucleotides not matched to a gene: 5. The CDR3 DNA reads TGTGCCAGCAGCTTAGGCGGACGACTAGCGAGCACAGATACGCAGTATTTT. It specifies CASSLGGRLASTDTQYF.

The chain recombines TRBV25-1 with TRBJ2-1; TRBD2 aligns across 12 bases. CDR1 and CDR2 (germline): MGHDK, SYGVNS. The CDR3 is made up of 15 amino acids. The trim removed 3 bases at V and 5 bases at J, leaving 2 bases unmatched. CDR3 in DNA: TGTGCCAGCAGTGATCGACTAGCGGGGGACAATGAGCAGTTCTTC. Translating it yields CASSDRLAGDNEQFF.

This chain uses TRBV6-6 with TRBJ1-2; possible D gene TRBD1, 6 bases. Trimming removed 0 bases at V and 4 bases at J, with 12 bases between. CDR1 is MNHNY, CDR2 SVGAGI, per germline (reference sequence). The CDR3 consists of 15 residues. The CDR3 nucleotides are TGTGCCAGCAGTTACTCTTGGGGGCCTGCCTATGGCTACACCTTC. Encoded protein: CASSYSWGPAYGYTF.